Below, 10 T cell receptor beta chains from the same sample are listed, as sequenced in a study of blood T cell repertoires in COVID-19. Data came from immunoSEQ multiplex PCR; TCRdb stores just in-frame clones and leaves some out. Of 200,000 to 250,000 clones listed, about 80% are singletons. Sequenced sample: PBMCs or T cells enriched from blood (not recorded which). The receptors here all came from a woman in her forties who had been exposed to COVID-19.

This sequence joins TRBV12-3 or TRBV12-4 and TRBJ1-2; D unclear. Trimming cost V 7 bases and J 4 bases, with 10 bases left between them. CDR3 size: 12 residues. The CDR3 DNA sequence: TGTGCCAGCACCGCCCGGGGCTATGGCTACACCTTC. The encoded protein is CASTARGYGYTF.

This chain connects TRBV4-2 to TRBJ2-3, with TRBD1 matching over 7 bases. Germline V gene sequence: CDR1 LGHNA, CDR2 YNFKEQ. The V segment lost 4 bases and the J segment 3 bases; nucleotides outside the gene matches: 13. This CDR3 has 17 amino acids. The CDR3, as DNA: TGTGCCAGCAGCCGCCGAACCGAGACAGGGTCAACAGATACGCAGTATTTT. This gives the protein CASSRRTETGSTDTQYF.

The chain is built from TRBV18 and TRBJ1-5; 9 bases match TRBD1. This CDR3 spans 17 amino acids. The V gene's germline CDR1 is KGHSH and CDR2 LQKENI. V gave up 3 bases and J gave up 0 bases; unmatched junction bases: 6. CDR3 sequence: CASSPGTGSNSNQPQHF. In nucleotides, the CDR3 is TGTGCCAGCTCACCCGGGACAGGGTCAAATAGCAATCAGCCCCAGCATTTT.

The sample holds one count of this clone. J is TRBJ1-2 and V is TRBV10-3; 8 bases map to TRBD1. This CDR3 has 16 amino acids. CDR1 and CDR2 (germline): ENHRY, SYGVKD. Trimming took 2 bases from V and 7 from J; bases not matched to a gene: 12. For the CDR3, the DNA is TGTGCCATCAGTGAGGCCCAGGGGGCGCAGGGAGGTGGCTACACCTTC. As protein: CAISEAQGAQGGGYTF.

CDR3 DNA sequence: TGTGCCAGTAGTGCTCCCGGGACTAGCGGGGGGTTCGCGAACACCGGGGAGCTGTTTTTT. Its protein is CASSAPGTSGGFANTGELFF. The V gene is TRBV19, the J gene TRBJ2-2; 15 nucleotides match TRBD2. J lost 0 bases, V lost 5 bases, and 10 bases had no gene match. Germline V gives CDR1 LNHDA, CDR2 SQIVND (reference sequence). CDR3 length: 20 amino acids.

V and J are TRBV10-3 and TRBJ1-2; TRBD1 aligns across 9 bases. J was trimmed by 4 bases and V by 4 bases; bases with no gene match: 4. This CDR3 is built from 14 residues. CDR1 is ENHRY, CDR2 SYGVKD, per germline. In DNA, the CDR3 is TGTGCCATCAGTGCCTCGGGACAGGGCTATGGCTACACCTTC. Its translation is CAISASGQGYGYTF.

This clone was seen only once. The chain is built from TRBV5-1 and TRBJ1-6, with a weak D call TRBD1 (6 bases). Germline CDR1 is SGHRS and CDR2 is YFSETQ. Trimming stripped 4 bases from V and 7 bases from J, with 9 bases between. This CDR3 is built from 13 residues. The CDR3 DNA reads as TGCGCCAGCAGCCCGGACAGCAATTCACCCCTCCACTTT. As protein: CASSPDSNSPLHF.

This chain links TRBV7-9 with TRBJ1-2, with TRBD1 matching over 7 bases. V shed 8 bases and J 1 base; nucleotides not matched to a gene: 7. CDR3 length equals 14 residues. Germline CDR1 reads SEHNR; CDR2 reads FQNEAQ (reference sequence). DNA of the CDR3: TGTGCCAGCGGCAGGGACAGCTATAACTATGGCTACACCTTC. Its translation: CASGRDSYNYGYTF.

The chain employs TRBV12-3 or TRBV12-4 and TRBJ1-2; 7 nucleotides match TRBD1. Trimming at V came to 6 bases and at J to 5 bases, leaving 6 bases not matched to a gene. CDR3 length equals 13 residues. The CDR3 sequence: CASSTDRKYGYTF. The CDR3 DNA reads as TGTGCCAGCAGCACGGACAGGAAATATGGCTACACCTTC.

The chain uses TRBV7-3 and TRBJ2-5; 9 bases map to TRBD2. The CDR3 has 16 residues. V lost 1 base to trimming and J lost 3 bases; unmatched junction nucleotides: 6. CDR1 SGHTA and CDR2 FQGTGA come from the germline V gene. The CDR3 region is CASSLKGTSPKETQYF. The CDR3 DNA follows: TGTGCCAGCAGCTTAAAAGGGACTAGCCCTAAAGAGACCCAGTACTTC.